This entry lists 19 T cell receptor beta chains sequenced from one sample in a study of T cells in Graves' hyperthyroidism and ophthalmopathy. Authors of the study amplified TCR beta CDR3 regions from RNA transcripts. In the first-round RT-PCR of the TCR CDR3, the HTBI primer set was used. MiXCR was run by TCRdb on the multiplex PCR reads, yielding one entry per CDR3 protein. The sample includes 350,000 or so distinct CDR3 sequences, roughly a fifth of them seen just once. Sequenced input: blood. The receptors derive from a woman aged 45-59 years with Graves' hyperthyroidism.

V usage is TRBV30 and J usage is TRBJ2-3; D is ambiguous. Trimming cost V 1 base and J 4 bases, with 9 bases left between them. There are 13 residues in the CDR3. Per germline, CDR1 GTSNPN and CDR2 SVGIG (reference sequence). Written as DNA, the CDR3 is TGTGCCTGGAGTGGGGGATTGGCAGATACGCAGTATTTT. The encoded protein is CAWSGGLADTQYF.

The CDR3 DNA reads as TGTGCCAGCAGTGAAAGGGGGGCCGCCTACAATGAGCAGTTCTTC. It translates to CASSERGAAYNEQFF. The rearrangement uses TRBV2 and TRBJ2-1, with D perhaps matching TRBD1 or TRBD2 (6 bases each). With 2 bases removed from V and 2 bases from J, the gap between germline ends came to 10 bases. The CDR3 sequence is 15 residues long. Germline V CDR1 and CDR2: SNHLY, FYNNEI.

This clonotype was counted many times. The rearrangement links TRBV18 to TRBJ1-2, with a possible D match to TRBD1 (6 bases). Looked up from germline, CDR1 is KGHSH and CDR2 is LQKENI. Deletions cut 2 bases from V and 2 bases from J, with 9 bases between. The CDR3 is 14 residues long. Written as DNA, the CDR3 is TGTGCCAGCTCACCAGGGGGCATGAACTATGGCTACACCTTC. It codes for CASSPGGMNYGYTF. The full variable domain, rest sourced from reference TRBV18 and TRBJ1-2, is NAGVMQNPRHLVRRRGQEARLRCSPMKGHSHVYWYRQLPEEGLKFMVYLQKENIIDESGMPKERFSAEFPKEGPSILRIQQVVRGDSAAYFCASSPGGMNYGYTFGSGTRLTVV.

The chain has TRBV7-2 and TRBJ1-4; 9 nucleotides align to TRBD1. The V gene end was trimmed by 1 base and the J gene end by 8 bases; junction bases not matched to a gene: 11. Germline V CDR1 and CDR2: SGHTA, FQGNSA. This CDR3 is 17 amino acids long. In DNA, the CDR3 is TGTGCCAGCAGCTTAGAGGCCCCCGGGACAGGGACCGAAAAACTGTTTTTT. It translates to CASSLEAPGTGTEKLFF.

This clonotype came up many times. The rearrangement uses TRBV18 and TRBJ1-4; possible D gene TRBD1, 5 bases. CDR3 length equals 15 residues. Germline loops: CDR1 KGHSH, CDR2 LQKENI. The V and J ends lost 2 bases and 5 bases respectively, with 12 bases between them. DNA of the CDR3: TGTGCCAGCTCACCAGGACATCCGGGCAATGAAAAACTGTTTTTT. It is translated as CASSPGHPGNEKLFF.

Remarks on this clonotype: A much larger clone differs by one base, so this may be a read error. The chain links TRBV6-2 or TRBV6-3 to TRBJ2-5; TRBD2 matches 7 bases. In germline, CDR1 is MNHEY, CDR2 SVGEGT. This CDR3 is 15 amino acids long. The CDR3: CASRKRLAEQETEYF. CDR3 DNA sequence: TGTGCCAGCAGAAAACGACTAGCAGAGCAAGAGACCGAGTACTTC.

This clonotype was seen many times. This chain's CDR3 is CASSFAGGPDTGELFF. DNA for the CDR3: TGTGCCAGCAGTTTTGCGGGGGGGCCCGACACCGGGGAGCTGTTTTTT. V usage is TRBV12-3 or TRBV12-4 and J usage is TRBJ2-2; TRBD2 matches 9 bases. CDR3 length: 16 residues. V shed 3 bases and J 3 bases; nucleotides not matched to a gene: 5.

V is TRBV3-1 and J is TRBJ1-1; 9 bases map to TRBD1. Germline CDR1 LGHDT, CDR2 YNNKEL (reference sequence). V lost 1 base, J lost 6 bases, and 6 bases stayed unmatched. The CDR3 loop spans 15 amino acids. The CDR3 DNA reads TGTGCCAGCAGCCAAGTGGGACAGGGCGGGCCTGAAGCTTTCTTT. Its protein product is CASSQVGQGGPEAFF.

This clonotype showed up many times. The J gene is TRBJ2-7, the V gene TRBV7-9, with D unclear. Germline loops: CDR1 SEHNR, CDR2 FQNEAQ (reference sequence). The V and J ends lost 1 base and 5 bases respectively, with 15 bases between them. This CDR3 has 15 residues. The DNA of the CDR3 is TGTGCCAGCAGCTTAGACCGTCGGAGAGGCGACGAGCAGTACTTC. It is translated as CASSLDRRRGDEQYF. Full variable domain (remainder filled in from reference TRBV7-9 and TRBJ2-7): DTGVSQNPRHKITKRGQNVTFRCDPISEHNRLYWYRQTLGQGPEFLTYFQNEAQLEKSRLLSDRFSAERPKGSFSTLEIQRTEQGDSAMYLCASSLDRRRGDEQYFGPGTRLTVT.

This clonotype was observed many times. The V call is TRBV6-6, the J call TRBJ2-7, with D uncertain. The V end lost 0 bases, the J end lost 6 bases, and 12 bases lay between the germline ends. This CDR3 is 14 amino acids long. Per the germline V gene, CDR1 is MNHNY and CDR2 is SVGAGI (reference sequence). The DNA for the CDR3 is TGTGCCAGCAGTTACTCACGGACCGTTCCCGAGCAGTACTTC. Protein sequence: CASSYSRTVPEQYF.

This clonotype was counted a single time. The CDR3 here is CSARGRSDTEAFF. The CDR3 coding sequence is TGCAGTGCTAGAGGCCGTTCAGACACTGAAGCTTTCTTT. The gene calls are TRBV20-1 and TRBJ1-1; D is unresolved. Germline V gene lookup returns CDR1 DFQATT and CDR2 SNEGSKA (reference sequence). The CDR3 is 13 amino acids. V lost 1 base and J 3 bases, leaving 9 bases between the germline ends.

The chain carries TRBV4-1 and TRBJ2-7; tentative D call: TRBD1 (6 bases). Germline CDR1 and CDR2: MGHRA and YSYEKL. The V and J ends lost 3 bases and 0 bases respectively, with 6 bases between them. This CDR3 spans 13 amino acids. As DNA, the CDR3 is TGCGCCAGCAGCCAGGACAGCTCCTACGAGCAGTACTTC. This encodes CASSQDSSYEQYF.

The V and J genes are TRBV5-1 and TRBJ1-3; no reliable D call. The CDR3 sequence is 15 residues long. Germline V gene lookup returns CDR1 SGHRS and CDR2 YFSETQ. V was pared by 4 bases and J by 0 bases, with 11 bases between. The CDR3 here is CASSEGGLSGNTIYF. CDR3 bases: TGCGCCAGCAGCGAGGGAGGGCTCTCTGGAAACACCATATATTTT.

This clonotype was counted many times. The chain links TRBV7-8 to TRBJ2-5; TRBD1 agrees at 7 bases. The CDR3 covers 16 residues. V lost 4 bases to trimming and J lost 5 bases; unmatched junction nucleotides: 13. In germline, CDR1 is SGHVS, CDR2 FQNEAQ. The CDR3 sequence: CASSSRRGRGEETQYF. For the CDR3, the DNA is TGTGCCAGCAGCTCGCGTAGGGGGCGCGGTGAGGAGACCCAGTACTTC.

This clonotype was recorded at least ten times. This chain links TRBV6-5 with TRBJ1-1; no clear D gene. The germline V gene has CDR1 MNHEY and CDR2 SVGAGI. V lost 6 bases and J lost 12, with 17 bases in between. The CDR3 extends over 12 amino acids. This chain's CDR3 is CASSPGGGSTFF. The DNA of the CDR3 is TGTGCCAGCAGCCCGGGTGGTGGGTCGACTTTCTTT.

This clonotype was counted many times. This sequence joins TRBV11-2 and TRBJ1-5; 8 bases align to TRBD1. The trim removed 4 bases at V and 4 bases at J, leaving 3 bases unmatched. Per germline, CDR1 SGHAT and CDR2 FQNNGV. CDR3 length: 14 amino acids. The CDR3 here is CASSSTGGNQPQHF. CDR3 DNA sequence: TGTGCCAGCAGCTCCACAGGGGGTAATCAGCCCCAGCATTTT.

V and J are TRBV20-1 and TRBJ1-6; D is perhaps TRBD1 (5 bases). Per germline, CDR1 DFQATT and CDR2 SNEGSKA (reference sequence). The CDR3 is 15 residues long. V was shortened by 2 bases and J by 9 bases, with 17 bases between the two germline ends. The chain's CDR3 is CSARILGGSISPLHF. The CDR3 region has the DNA TGCAGTGCTAGAATCCTGGGGGGGAGTATTTCACCCCTCCACTTT.

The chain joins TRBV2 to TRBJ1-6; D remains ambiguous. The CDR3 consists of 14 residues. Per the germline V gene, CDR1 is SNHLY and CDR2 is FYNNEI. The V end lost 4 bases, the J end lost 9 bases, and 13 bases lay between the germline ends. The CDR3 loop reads CASSVVEYGSPLHF. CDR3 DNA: TGTGCCAGCAGTGTGGTGGAGTACGGTTCACCCCTCCACTTT.

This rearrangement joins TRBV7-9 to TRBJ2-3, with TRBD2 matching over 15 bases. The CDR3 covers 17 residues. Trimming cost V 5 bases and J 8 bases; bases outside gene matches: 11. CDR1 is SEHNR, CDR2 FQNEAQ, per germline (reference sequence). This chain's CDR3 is CASSLLGLAGGPGTQYF. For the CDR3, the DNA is TGTGCCAGCAGCCTCCTAGGACTAGCGGGAGGGCCAGGTACGCAGTATTTT.